This T cell receptor beta chain was sequenced during a study of blood T cells in healthy people across ages. Together with a sample-barcoded 5' primer, a J-beta primer mix was included in a second PCR lasting about 6 to 11 cycles. MiXCR, run by TCRdb on the 5' RACE reads, gives a single entry per CDR3 protein. Here the sample spans fewer than 950,000 distinct CDR3 sequences, roughly 50% being singletons. Whole-study results and caveats: It was not known whether donors were CMV positive (a possible confounder of expanded clonotype changes). What prevented conclusive comparison of naive and antigen-experienced cells was that PBMCs were unsorted. A roughly linear age-dependent decrease characterized TCR beta diversity per million T cells.

V was trimmed by 5 bases and J by 9 bases, leaving 11 bases between them. Germline CDR1 reads MDHEN; CDR2 reads SYDVKM. This CDR3 spans 12 amino acids. A remark on this clonotype: Antigen: not known.

The sequencing sample was made of blood. The chain recombines TRBV28 with TRBJ2-1, with D perhaps TRBD2 (5 bases). The TCR originated in a man aged 80 or over in good health. The chain's CDR3 is CASSKALAEQFF. Here the CDR3 DNA reads TGTGCCAGCAGTAAAGCCCTAGCTGAGCAGTTCTTC.